These 27 T cell receptor beta chains were sequenced from one sample in a study of T cell repertoires in cytomegalovirus infection. Each CDR3 protein gets one entry after TCRdb re-called the reads with MiXCR. This sample has approximately 250,000 distinct CDR3 sequences; 6% to 8% occur once, and the top ten carry 6.5%. The sample comprised PBMCs. The receptors come from a human donor in good health (CMV status not recorded). Some clones in this sample may be carry-over from other donors' samples.

This clonotype was seen ten or more times. The chain links TRBV20-1 to TRBJ1-6; 10 nucleotides agree with TRBD1. The ends lost 6 bases at V and 7 bases at J; junction bases unmatched: 9. The CDR3 consists of 15 residues. From germline, CDR1 is DFQATT and CDR2 SNEGSKA (reference sequence). The CDR3 spells CSAWGQGLKNSPLHF. The CDR3 coding sequence is TGCAGTGCATGGGGACAGGGGCTTAAAAATTCACCCCTCCACTTT.

This clonotype has ten or more counts. CDR3: CASNTPNTGELFF. Written as DNA, the CDR3 is TGTGCCAGCAATACGCCTAACACCGGGGAGCTGTTTTTT. The rearrangement links TRBV6-2 or TRBV6-3 to TRBJ2-2; D is uncertain. The CDR3 is 13 amino acids. Between the trimmed V and J ends, which lost 7 bases and 2 bases, there was a span of 8 bases. Germline V gene lookup returns CDR1 MNHEY and CDR2 SVGEGT.

This clonotype has only a few counts. The chain employs TRBV9 and TRBJ1-1; perhaps TRBD1 as D (6 bases). The CDR3 is 15 amino acids. V lost 0 bases and J lost 5, with 14 bases in between. CDR1 SGDLS and CDR2 YYNGEE come from the germline V gene. Here the CDR3 DNA reads TGTGCCAGCAGCGTAGCTGTGGGGGCGCATACTGAAGCTTTCTTT. Translated, it gives CASSVAVGAHTEAFF.

This clonotype was counted many times. J is TRBJ2-1 and V is TRBV7-2; 9 nucleotides align to TRBD1. Looked up from germline, CDR1 is SGHTA and CDR2 is FQGNSA. This CDR3 spans 16 amino acids. Germline trimming cut 2 bases from V and 8 bases from J; bases unmatched to any gene: 10. In DNA, the CDR3 is TGTGCCAGCAGCTTAAACCCGGGACAGGGACGGGATGAGCAGTTCTTC. This encodes CASSLNPGQGRDEQFF.

In this sample, this clonotype turned up many times. The chain is built from TRBV6-5 and TRBJ2-1; D is unclear. The CDR3 is made up of 14 amino acids. With 5 bases removed from V and 9 bases from J, the gap between germline ends came to 17 bases. The germline CDR1 and CDR2 sequences are MNHEY and SVGAGI. The CDR3 here is CASSQENRGSEQFF. The CDR3 coding sequence is TGTGCCAGCAGTCAGGAGAATCGAGGTAGTGAGCAGTTCTTC.

This clonotype was seen ten or more times. This chain links TRBV6-2 or TRBV6-3 with TRBJ1-2, with TRBD1 identical over 7 bases. J gave up 4 bases and V 5 bases, and 7 bases lay outside the gene matches. CDR3 length: 14 residues. Germline V gene lookup returns CDR1 MNHEY and CDR2 SVGEGT. Written as DNA, the CDR3 is TGTGCCAGCAGTCGACAGGGAGAGTCCTATGGCTACACCTTC. This codes for CASSRQGESYGYTF.

This clonotype was counted at least ten times. V is TRBV7-6 and J is TRBJ2-3, with 11 bases that match TRBD2. The CDR3 is made up of 16 amino acids. Germline V lookup: CDR1 SGHVS, CDR2 FNYEAQ. V lost 3 bases and J lost 5; bases outside the gene matches: 7. CDR3 in amino acids: CASSLTTSGAGDTQYF. DNA for the CDR3: TGTGCCAGCAGCTTGACGACTAGCGGGGCGGGAGATACGCAGTATTTT. The full variable domain, in which reference TRBV7-6 and TRBJ2-3 provide the parts outside the CDR3, is GAGVSQSPRYKVTKRGQDVALRCDPISGHVSLYWYRQALGQGPEFLTYFNYEAQQDKSGLPNDRFSAERPEGSISTLTIQRTEQRDSAMYRCASSLTTSGAGDTQYFGPGTRLTVL.

In its sample, this clonotype was seen many times. As DNA, the CDR3 is TGTGCCAGCAGTAAGCAGCCAAGCACAGATACGCAGTATTTT. It translates to CASSKQPSTDTQYF. The chain uses TRBV2 and TRBJ2-3; D unclear. Trimming took off 5 bases at V and 0 bases at J, with 9 bases between the two ends. This CDR3 is built from 14 residues. Germline CDR1 SNHLY, CDR2 FYNNEI. Full variable domain (outside the CDR3, taken from reference TRBV2 and TRBJ2-3): EPEVTQTPSHQVTQMGQEVILRCVPISNHLYFYWYRQILGQKVEFLVSFYNNEISEKSEIFDDQFSVERPDGSNFTLKIRSTKLEDSAMYFCASSKQPSTDTQYFGPGTRLTVL.

This clonotype was counted at least ten times. This sequence joins TRBV6-4 and TRBJ2-1; 9 bases agree with TRBD1. This CDR3 has 14 amino acids. With V trimmed by 4 bases and J by 8 bases, 6 bases remained unmatched. CDR1 is MRHNA, CDR2 SNTAGT, per germline. The CDR3 nucleotides are TGTGCCAGCAGTGCCGGGACAGGGAGGGATGAGCAGTTCTTC. Translating gives CASSAGTGRDEQFF.

This chain connects TRBV30 to TRBJ2-4; D is unresolved. The CDR3 loop spans 12 amino acids. V lost 0 bases and J 7 bases, leaving 7 bases between the germline ends. The germline V gene encodes CDR1 GTSNPN and CDR2 SVGIG (reference sequence). CDR3 loop: CAWSVQLNIQYF. For the CDR3, the DNA is TGTGCCTGGAGTGTACAATTGAACATTCAGTACTTC.

There are many counts of this clonotype. The V and J genes are TRBV7-2 and TRBJ2-1, with 12 nucleotides matching TRBD2. The germline gives CDR1 SGHTA, CDR2 FQGNSA. Losses at the gene ends were 3 bases for V and 8 bases for J; bases not matched to a gene: 5. The CDR3 runs to 15 residues. This CDR3 is CASSFLAGGSDEQFF. The CDR3 bases are TGTGCCAGCAGCTTCCTAGCGGGGGGGTCGGATGAGCAGTTCTTC.

This clonotype has ten or more counts. The chain is built from TRBV4-3 and TRBJ2-5; 8 bases fit TRBD1. CDR1 is LGHNA, CDR2 YSLEER, per germline. The CDR3 runs 17 residues. Losses at the gene ends were 0 bases for V and 4 bases for J; bases not matched to a gene: 10. The CDR3 here is CASSQEGAGQGSETQYF. The CDR3 bases are TGCGCCAGCAGCCAAGAAGGGGCTGGACAGGGATCAGAGACCCAGTACTTC.

This clonotype was observed many times. The chain joins TRBV4-3 to TRBJ2-1, with a weak D call TRBD2 (5 bases). Trimming stripped 4 bases from V and 9 bases from J, with 16 bases between. The germline CDR1 and CDR2 sequences are LGHNA and YSLEER. The CDR3 extends over 14 amino acids. The CDR3 sequence: CASSRAAGFPEQFF. CDR3 DNA: TGCGCCAGCAGCCGGGCGGCGGGTTTCCCTGAGCAGTTCTTC.

This clonotype was recorded many times. CDR3 DNA: TGTGCCAGCAGCGGAAGCACAGATACGCAGTATTTT. It specifies CASSGSTDTQYF. The V call is TRBV7-6, the J call TRBJ2-3; D gene ambiguous. This CDR3 has 12 residues. Trimming stripped 5 bases from V and 0 bases from J, with 3 bases between. Germline V gene lookup returns CDR1 SGHVS and CDR2 FNYEAQ.

Many counts were recorded for this clonotype. CDR3 DNA: TGTGCCAGCAGCTTAAGCAGTTCCCCGAATGAGCAGTTCTTC. This translates into CASSLSSSPNEQFF. The V gene is TRBV7-2, the J gene TRBJ2-1, with D unresolved. The ends were cut back, 2 bases at V and 7 bases at J, with 12 bases in the middle. The CDR3 spans 14 residues. From germline, CDR1 is SGHTA and CDR2 FQGNSA.

The gene calls are TRBV29-1 and TRBJ1-1, with unresolved D. The germline gives CDR1 SQVTM, CDR2 ANQGSEA. CDR3 size: 12 residues. V was shortened by 3 bases and J by 1 base, with 6 bases between the two germline ends. CDR3 amino acids: CSVEERNTEAFF. CDR3 bases: TGCAGCGTTGAGGAGAGGAACACTGAAGCTTTCTTT.

At least ten counts were recorded for this clonotype. The chain links TRBV7-2 to TRBJ2-3; 7 bases agree with TRBD1. V dropped 5 bases and J dropped 4; count of bases not matched to a gene: 3. The CDR3 runs to 13 residues. The germline gives CDR1 SGHTA, CDR2 FQGNSA. CDR3 loop: CASSHQGADTQYF. In DNA form, the CDR3 reads TGTGCCAGCAGCCATCAGGGGGCAGATACGCAGTATTTT.

This clonotype has ten or more counts. The chain recombines TRBV14 with TRBJ1-1, with D hard to call. Germline CDR1 and CDR2: SGHDN and FVKESK. Deletions cut 4 bases from V and 4 bases from J, with 10 bases between. The CDR3 contains 13 residues. The chain's CDR3 is CASSRHPRTEAFF. The CDR3 DNA follows: TGTGCCAGCAGCCGCCACCCGCGCACTGAAGCTTTCTTT.

In its sample, this clonotype was seen a few times. The CDR3 DNA follows: TGCAGCGTTGTCGGGACTAGCGGGAGTACAGATACGCAGTATTTT. It yields the protein CSVVGTSGSTDTQYF. V is TRBV29-1 and J is TRBJ2-3; 14 bases line up with TRBD2. This CDR3 is built from 15 residues. Germline V gives CDR1 SQVTM, CDR2 ANQGSEA. The V and J ends lost 4 bases and 3 bases, in that order; junction bases with no gene match: 3.

This clonotype was observed many times. This chain uses TRBV25-1 with TRBJ1-3; unclear D gene. The CDR3 spans 12 residues. Trimming took off 1 base at V and 3 bases at J, with 1 base between the two ends. Per the germline V gene, CDR1 is MGHDK and CDR2 is SYGVNS. Written as DNA, the CDR3 is TGTGCCAGCAGTGAATTTGGAAACACCATATATTTT. Translating it yields CASSEFGNTIYF. Variable domain in full (rest from reference TRBV25-1 and TRBJ1-3): EADIYQTPRYLVIGTGKKITLECSQTMGHDKMYWYQQDPGMELHLIHYSYGVNSTEKGDLSSESTVSRIRTEHFPLTLESARPSHTSQYLCASSEFGNTIYFGEGSWLTVV.

This clonotype is a singleton in its sample. This chain joins TRBV20-1 and TRBJ2-3; TRBD2 might be the D (5 bases). CDR3 length: 11 residues. Trimming cost V 6 bases and J 5 bases, with 9 bases left between them. Per germline, CDR1 DFQATT and CDR2 SNEGSKA (reference sequence). CDR3 coding DNA: TGCAGTGCCCCACGGGGAGATACGCAGTATTTT. Encoded protein: CSAPRGDTQYF.

A few counts support this clonotype. This chain connects TRBV6-2 or TRBV6-3 to TRBJ1-1; the D is unclear. The V end was cut by 0 bases, the J end by 4 bases, with 12 bases between. The length of the CDR3 is 15 residues. The germline CDR1 and CDR2 sequences are MNHEY and SVGEGT. This chain's CDR3 is CASSYSPDRLTEAFF. As DNA, the CDR3 is TGTGCCAGCAGTTACTCGCCGGATCGGCTCACTGAAGCTTTCTTT.

V and J are TRBV11-3 and TRBJ1-1, with a possible D match to TRBD1 (5 bases). The CDR3 loop spans 13 amino acids. Germline CDR1 SGHNT, CDR2 YENEEA. V was clipped by 5 bases and J by 4 bases, with 11 bases between them. CDR3 loop: CASSIGVSTEAFF. The DNA for the CDR3 is TGTGCCAGCAGCATAGGGGTGAGCACTGAAGCTTTCTTT. The complete variable domain, with remaining parts taken from reference TRBV11-3 and TRBJ1-1, reads EAGVVQSPRYKIIEKKQPVAFWCNPISGHNTLYWYLQNLGQGPELLIRYENEEAVDDSQLPKDRFSAERLKGVDSTLKIQPAELGDSAVYLCASSIGVSTEAFFGQGTRLTVV.

This clonotype was picked up many times. The genes are TRBV7-8 and TRBJ2-1; TRBD1 matches 9 bases. Trimming removed 5 bases from V and 4 bases from J; junction bases left unmatched: 9. The CDR3 totals 16 residues. CDR1 and CDR2 from the germline V gene are SGHVS and FQNEAQ. This CDR3 reads CASSRTGTGIYNEQFF. DNA of the CDR3: TGTGCCAGCAGCCGCACCGGGACAGGGATATACAATGAGCAGTTCTTC.

The sample holds many counts of this clonotype. The chain combines TRBV28 with TRBJ1-5; D is uncertain. Trimming took off 6 bases at V and 5 bases at J, with 20 bases between the two ends. In germline, CDR1 is MDHEN, CDR2 SYDVKM. The CDR3 contains 16 residues. The CDR3 loop reads CASSPSGVSYDQPQHF. DNA of the CDR3: TGTGCCAGCAGCCCCTCAGGAGTTTCTTACGATCAGCCCCAGCATTTT.

This clonotype was recorded many times. The chain has TRBV20-1 and TRBJ1-2, with 7 bases lining up with TRBD1. The germline gives CDR1 DFQATT, CDR2 SNEGSKA (reference sequence). V was clipped by 6 bases and J by 7 bases; unmatched bases: 8. The CDR3 contains 12 residues. For the CDR3, the DNA is TGCAGTGCGCTGACAGGGTTAGGTGGCTACACCTTC. Translated: CSALTGLGGYTF.

This chain connects TRBV7-9 to TRBJ2-5; TRBD1 agrees at 8 bases. V dropped 5 bases and J dropped 0; count of bases not matched to a gene: 5. Per the germline V gene, CDR1 is SEHNR and CDR2 is FQNEAQ (reference sequence). CDR3 length: 15 residues. The CDR3 region is CASSPGQAHQETQYF. CDR3 coding DNA: TGTGCCAGCAGCCCGGGACAGGCCCACCAAGAGACCCAGTACTTC.